The TCR beta chain under discussion was sequenced for a study of blood T cell repertoires in COVID-19. Overall study: The United States, Italy and Spain provided the acute and convalescent COVID-19 samples.

CDR3 length: 15 residues. The germline gives CDR1 MDHEN, CDR2 SYDVKM. Germline trimming cut 0 bases from V and 7 bases from J; bases unmatched to any gene: 6. Sequencing was performed with immunoSEQ multiplex PCR; in TCRdb, only in-frame clones are kept and a portion is missing. Seen here are about 29,000 clones, about three quarters observed once, and the top ten hold 7.8%. The sequence derives from a woman in her sixties or seventies with active or convalescent COVID-19. This chain links TRBV28 with TRBJ2-4; the match to TRBD1 covers 7 bases. The sample consisted of peripheral blood. This CDR3 reads CASSLWSQGVNIQYF. The CDR3, as DNA: TGTGCCAGCAGTTTATGGTCCCAGGGGGTGAACATTCAGTACTTC.